The source of this T cell receptor (beta chain) is a study of technical replicates of blood from a handful of donors. This CDR3 contains 14 residues. Germline V gene sequence: CDR1 MNHEY, CDR2 SMNVEV (reference sequence). The ends were cut back, 4 bases at V and 4 bases at J, with 11 bases in the middle. The table came from immunoSEQ multiplex PCR; TCRdb's copy has only in-frame clones and leaves some out. Of around 70,000 clones in the sample, under 98% were seen once. Material for sequencing was T cells isolated from PBMCs. The clonotype comes from a human donor in good health. The chain couples TRBV27 to TRBJ1-5; maybe TRBD1 (6 bases). The CDR3, as DNA: TGTGCCAGCAGTTCGACAGGCGTTAATCAGCCCCAGCATTTT. Its translation is CASSSTGVNQPQHF.